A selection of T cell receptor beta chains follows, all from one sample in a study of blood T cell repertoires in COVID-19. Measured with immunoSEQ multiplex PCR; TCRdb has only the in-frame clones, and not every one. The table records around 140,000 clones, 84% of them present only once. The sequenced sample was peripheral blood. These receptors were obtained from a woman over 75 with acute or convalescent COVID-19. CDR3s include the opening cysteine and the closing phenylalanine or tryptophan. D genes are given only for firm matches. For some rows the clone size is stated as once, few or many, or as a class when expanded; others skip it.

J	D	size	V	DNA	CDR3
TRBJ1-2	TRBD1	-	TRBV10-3	TGTGCCATCAGTCAAGACCCCGGGACAGGGATTGGGTATGGCTACACCTTC	CAISQDPGTGIGYGYTF
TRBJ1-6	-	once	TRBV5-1	TGCGCCAGCAGCTTGGATGGTTCAGATAATTCACCCCTCCACTTT	CASSLDGSDNSPLHF
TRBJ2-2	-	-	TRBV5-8	TGTGCCAGCAGCTTTGAGGTTCTCTCCAGGGAGCTGTTTTTT	CASSFEVLSRELFF
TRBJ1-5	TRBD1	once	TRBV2	TGTGCCTCCAACCCAGGGGGATCGAATCAGCCCCAGCATTTT	CASNPGGSNQPQHF
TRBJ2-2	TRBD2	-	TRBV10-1	TGCGCCAGCCAACAGCGGGGGGGTGACGGGGAGCTGTTTTTT	CASQQRGGDGELFF
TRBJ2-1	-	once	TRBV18	TGTGCCAGCTCAAGAAATGGGGGCCGGAACTCCTACAATGAGCAGTTCTTC	CASSRNGGRNSYNEQFF
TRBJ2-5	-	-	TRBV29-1	TGCAGCGTTGAGGCAGTGGCAAAAGAGACCCAGTACTTC	CSVEAVAKETQYF
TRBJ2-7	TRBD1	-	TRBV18	TGTGCCAGCTCACCATCACAGGGGGTAAGCTCCTACGAGCAGTACTTC	CASSPSQGVSSYEQYF
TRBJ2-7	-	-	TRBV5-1	TGCGCCAGCAGCCTTGGCCCGACGGGAGCCTACGAGCAGTACTTC	CASSLGPTGAYEQYF
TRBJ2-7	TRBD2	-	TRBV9	TGTGCCAGCAGCCCCCGTACTAGCGTCTCCCACGAGCAGTACTTC	CASSPRTSVSHEQYF
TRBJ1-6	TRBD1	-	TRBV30	TGTGCCTGGAATCGGGACAGCGTAAGCTCCTATAATTCACCCCTCCACTTT	CAWNRDSVSSYNSPLHF
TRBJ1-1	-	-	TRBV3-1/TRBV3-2	TGTGCCAGCAGCCAAGATGGGGAGGCAGGGAACACTGAAGCTTTCTTT	CASSQDGEAGNTEAFF
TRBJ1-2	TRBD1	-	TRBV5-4	TGTGCCAGCAGGCTCTCCGGGACAGGGGATGGCTACACCTTC	CASRLSGTGDGYTF
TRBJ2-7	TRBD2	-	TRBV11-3	TGTGCCAGCAGCTTTAGCGGGGGATACGAGCAGTACTTC	CASSFSGGYEQYF
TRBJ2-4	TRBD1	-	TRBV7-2	TGTGCCAGCAGCGTCCGTGGCGGGACAGGGGGAAACATTCAGTACTTC	CASSVRGGTGGNIQYF
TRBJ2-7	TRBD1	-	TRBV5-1	TGCGCCAGCAGCTTGGATGGGACAGGGGGCTTGTACGAGCAGTACTTC	CASSLDGTGGLYEQYF
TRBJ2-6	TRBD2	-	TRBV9	TGTGCCAGCAGCAATACCGGGCAGGGGACTAGCGGGATGTCTGGGGCCAACGTCCTGACTTTC	CASSNTGQGTSGMSGANVLTF
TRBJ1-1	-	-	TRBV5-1	TGCGCCAGCAGCCCACGGGAGGGGCACACTGAAGCTTTCTTT	CASSPREGHTEAFF
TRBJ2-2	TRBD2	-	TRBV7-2	TGTGCCAGCAGCCCTAGCGGGGTTCGCACCGGGGAGCTGTTTTTT	CASSPSGVRTGELFF
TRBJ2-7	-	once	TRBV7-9	TGTGCCAGCAGGCGGCTAGGGCGGGACTACGAGCAGTACTTC	CASRRLGRDYEQYF
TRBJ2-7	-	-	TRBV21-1	TGTGCCAGCAGGCCGGTAGGACAGATGGACTACGAGCAGTACTTC	CASRPVGQMDYEQYF
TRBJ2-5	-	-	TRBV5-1	TGCGCCAGCAGCTCGCAGGGTCTAGAAGAGACCCAGTACTTC	CASSSQGLEETQYF
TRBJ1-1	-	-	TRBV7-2	TGTGCCAGCAGCTTAGGCAACGGGAACACTGAAGCTTTCTTT	CASSLGNGNTEAFF
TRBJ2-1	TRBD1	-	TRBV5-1	TGCGCCAGCAGCTTGGCATGGGACAGGGATTACAATGAGCAGTTCTTC	CASSLAWDRDYNEQFF
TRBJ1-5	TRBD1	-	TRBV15	TGTGCCACCAGCACGGGACAGGGGGTTTATAGCAATCAGCCCCAGCATTTT	CATSTGQGVYSNQPQHF
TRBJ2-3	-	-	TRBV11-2	TGTGCCAGCAGCTTAGATTCGGTGAGGGTTGGGGGGACAGATACGCAGTATTTT	CASSLDSVRVGGTDTQYF
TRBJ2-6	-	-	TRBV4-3	TGCGCCAGCAGCCAAGGGCCCAACTCTGGGGCCAACGTCCTGACTTTC	CASSQGPNSGANVLTF
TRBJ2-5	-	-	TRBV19	TGTGCCAGTAGTCCAGACAGCCAAGAGACCCAGTACTTC	CASSPDSQETQYF
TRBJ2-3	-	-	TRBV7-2	TGTGCCAGCAGTTACGGGCGGGGAGATACGCAGTATTTT	CASSYGRGDTQYF
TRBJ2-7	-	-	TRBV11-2	TGTGCCAGCAGCTTAGGCAGGGTTCGGGTAGAGCAGTACTTC	CASSLGRVRVEQYF
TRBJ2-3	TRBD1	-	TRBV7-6	TGTGCCAGCAGCTTAACAGGGGAATTTGATACGCAGTATTTT	CASSLTGEFDTQYF
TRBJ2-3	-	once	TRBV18	TGTGCCAGCTCACCCCTAACAGGGCAGTCAGATACGCAGTATTTT	CASSPLTGQSDTQYF
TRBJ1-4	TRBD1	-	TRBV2	TGTGCCAGCAGAAGGGACAGGGAAGAAAAACTGTTTTTT	CASRRDREEKLFF
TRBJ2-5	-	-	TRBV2	TGTGCCAGCAGACGATTCCGGGACTCCCGCCACGAGACCCAGTACTTC	CASRRFRDSRHETQYF